These 26 T cell receptor beta chains were sequenced from one sample in a study of T cell changes during pregnancy in multiple sclerosis. Sequencing was performed with immunoSEQ multiplex PCR; in TCRdb, only in-frame clones are kept and a portion is missing. This sample has roughly 36,000 clones, with just over 90% found just once. The input for sequencing was peripheral blood, taken in the second trimester of pregnancy. These receptors came from a female donor in good health, enrolled as a control in a pregnancy study.

This chain links TRBV27 with TRBJ2-2; tentatively, D is TRBD2 (5 bases). Germline V lookup: CDR1 MNHEY, CDR2 SMNVEV (reference sequence). The length of the CDR3 is 14 residues. V lost 2 bases, J lost 6 bases, and 10 bases lay in between. The CDR3 DNA reads TGTGCCAGCAGTTTACCCTCGGGGTCCGGGGAGCTGTTTTTT. It codes for CASSLPSGSGELFF.

The rearrangement uses TRBV11-2 and TRBJ2-5; D is perhaps TRBD1 (5 bases). The CDR3 runs 16 residues. Germline CDR1 is SGHAT and CDR2 is FQNNGV. Trimming pared 5 bases from V and 9 bases from J, leaving 25 bases between. The CDR3 DNA is TGTGCCAGCAGCCCCGTAGGGCCAGGGAAGAAGAGACCCCAGTACTTC. Residues: CASSPVGPGKKRPQYF.

The chain employs TRBV5-4 and TRBJ2-6; no reliable D call. CDR3 size: 15 residues. V was shortened by 1 base and J by 4 bases, with 9 bases between the two germline ends. Germline CDR1 and CDR2: SGHNT and YYREEE (reference sequence). In nucleotides, the CDR3 is TGTGCCAGCAGCTTGCCGGAGCCCGGGGCCAACGTCCTGACTTTC. Translation: CASSLPEPGANVLTF. The full variable domain, completed using reference TRBV5-4 and TRBJ2-6, is ETGVTQSPTHLIKTRGQQVTLRCSSQSGHNTVSWYQQALGQGPQFIFQYYREEENGRGNFPPRFSGLQFPNYSSELNVNALELDDSALYLCASSLPEPGANVLTFGAGSRLTVL.

This chain uses TRBV10-3 with TRBJ2-3; possibly TRBD2 for D (7 bases). This CDR3 is 15 amino acids long. V lost 10 bases, J lost 5 bases, and 22 bases lay in between. Germline CDR1 is ENHRY and CDR2 is SYGVKD. CDR3 sequence reads: CASEGGAFGGDTQYF. As DNA, the CDR3 is TGTGCCAGCGAAGGGGGGGCATTCGGAGGAGATACGCAGTATTTT.

J is TRBJ1-5 and V is TRBV6-1; perhaps TRBD1 as D (5 bases). Germline V gene data show CDR1 as MNHNS and CDR2 as SASEGT. This CDR3 is built from 14 residues. V dropped 3 bases and J dropped 6 bases, with 12 bases sitting between them. CDR3 region: CASSDWGEVQPQHF. In nucleotides, the CDR3 is TGTGCCAGCAGTGACTGGGGGGAGGTTCAGCCCCAGCATTTT.

V is TRBV25-1 and J is TRBJ2-2; the D is unclear. The CDR3 is 14 amino acids. The V end lost 4 bases, the J end lost 2 bases, and 8 bases lay between the germline ends. Looked up from germline, CDR1 is MGHDK and CDR2 is SYGVNS. The chain's CDR3 is CASSGRLNTGELFF. DNA of the CDR3: TGTGCCAGCAGTGGACGACTTAACACCGGGGAGCTGTTTTTT.

As concerns this clone: An end of the junction differs from the germline gene, which may be a read error. The chain employs TRBV7-3 and TRBJ2-7, with 10 bases aligning to TRBD1. Germline V lookup: CDR1 SGHTA, CDR2 FQGTGA. The length of the CDR3 is 15 residues. CDR3 coding DNA: TGTGCCAGCAGCCTAACCGACAGGGGGCCCTACGAGCAGTACTTC. This gives the protein CASSLTDRGPYEQYF. The full variable domain, in which reference TRBV7-3 and TRBJ2-7 provide the parts outside the CDR3, is GAGVSQTPSNKVTEKGKYVELRCDPISGHTALYWYRQSLGQGPEFLIYFQGTGAADDSGLPNDRFFAVRPEGSVSTLKIQRTERGDSAVYLCASSLTDRGPYEQYFGPGTRLTVT.

This chain connects TRBV10-3 to TRBJ2-5; 7 bases are shared with TRBD1. The tail of the sequence fits TRBJ2-7 better, so the J call may be wrong. The CDR3 covers 14 residues. The germline gives CDR1 ENHRY, CDR2 SYGVKD. The DNA for the CDR3 is TGTGCCATCAGGTCAAGACAGGGCGGAAACGAGCAGTACTTC. Residues: CAIRSRQGGNEQYF.

The rearrangement uses TRBV7-6 and TRBJ2-3; D is unresolved. This CDR3 is built from 14 residues. Germline-derived CDR1 and CDR2 are SGHVS and FNYEAQ. Trimming removed 2 bases from V and 3 bases from J, with 9 bases in between. CDR3 bases: TGTGCCAGCAGCTTAACTCGTTATACAGATACGCAGTATTTT. Amino acid sequence: CASSLTRYTDTQYF.

This clone was counted a single time. This chain joins TRBV9 and TRBJ2-3; 10 bases are shared with TRBD2. V trimming: 4 bases; J trimming: 2 bases; junction bases outside the gene matches: 4. The CDR3 is 15 residues long. Per the germline V gene, CDR1 is SGDLS and CDR2 is YYNGEE. The CDR3 nucleotides are TGTGCCAGCAGCCCAGCGGGGGGGCCCACAGATACGCAGTATTTT. Protein product: CASSPAGGPTDTQYF.

The chain couples TRBV7-3 to TRBJ2-7, with 7 bases that match TRBD2. Germline CDR1 is SGHTA and CDR2 is FQGTGA. CDR3 size: 13 residues. V was clipped by 2 bases and J by 7 bases; unmatched bases: 5. The CDR3 loop is CASSLLAEGEQYF. The CDR3 DNA sequence: TGTGCCAGCAGCTTACTAGCGGAGGGAGAGCAGTACTTC.

Here the CDR3 reads CAIRGVPDEKLFF. The CDR3, as DNA: TGTGCCATCCGGGGGGTCCCTGATGAAAAACTGTTTTTT. The chain has TRBV10-3 and TRBJ1-4; possible D gene TRBD1, 5 bases. The CDR3 has 13 residues. Germline V lookup: CDR1 ENHRY, CDR2 SYGVKD. V was clipped by 8 bases and J by 6 bases, with 13 bases between them.

The CDR3: CASVSLQGRETQYF. CDR3 sequence (DNA): TGTGCCAGCGTCAGTTTACAGGGAAGAGAGACCCAGTACTTC. The gene calls are TRBV28 and TRBJ2-5; D might be TRBD1 (6 bases). Trimming pared 8 bases from V and 4 bases from J, leaving 17 bases between. This CDR3 comprises 14 residues. Per the germline V gene, CDR1 is MDHEN and CDR2 is SYDVKM.

The chain couples TRBV19 to TRBJ1-1, with 7 bases that match TRBD1. Trimming cost V 7 bases and J 5 bases; bases outside gene matches: 16. This CDR3 has 16 amino acids. Germline CDR1 is LNHDA and CDR2 is SQIVND (reference sequence). The CDR3 nucleotides are TGTGCCAGTACCTTTTCCCCCAGCGCAGGGGGGACTGAAGCTTTCTTT. Residues: CASTFSPSAGGTEAFF.

The chain links TRBV10-3 to TRBJ2-1, with TRBD1 matching 7 bases. Germline V gene sequence: CDR1 ENHRY, CDR2 SYGVKD. J gave up 11 bases and V 2 bases, and 6 bases lay outside the gene matches. The CDR3 loop spans 13 amino acids. CDR3 DNA: TGTGCCATCAGTGAGACAGGGGCGGCCAAGCAGTTCTTC. This translates into CAISETGAAKQFF.

This chain joins TRBV10-3 and TRBJ2-7, with TRBD2 matching over 8 bases. The CDR3 loop spans 15 amino acids. J gave up 0 bases and V 5 bases, and 6 bases lay outside the gene matches. Germline assignment: CDR1 ENHRY and CDR2 SYGVKD. CDR3 bases: TGTGCCATCAGTACAGATAGCGGGGCCTCCTACGAGCAGTACTTC. Translated, it gives CAISTDSGASYEQYF.

This sequence joins TRBV9 and TRBJ2-1; 13 nucleotides align to TRBD2. CDR3 length: 15 amino acids. Trimming at V came to 3 bases and at J to 5 bases, leaving 2 bases not matched to a gene. CDR1 SGDLS and CDR2 YYNGEE come from the germline V gene. The CDR3 here is CASSAGLAGHNEQFF. The CDR3 DNA follows: TGTGCCAGCAGCGCGGGACTAGCGGGGCACAATGAGCAGTTCTTC.

By sample fraction, this clone is medium-sized. The genes are TRBV6-5 and TRBJ1-2, with TRBD1 identical over 9 bases. V lost 2 bases and J lost 4; bases outside the gene matches: 2. Germline CDR1 MNHEY, CDR2 SVGAGI. The CDR3 has 14 residues. In DNA form, the CDR3 reads TGTGCCAGCAGTTACGCGGGACAGGGCTATGGCTACACCTTC. Amino acid sequence: CASSYAGQGYGYTF.

This clone was counted a few times. The rearrangement links TRBV5-1 to TRBJ1-1, with TRBD1 identical over 9 bases. Germline assignment: CDR1 SGHRS and CDR2 YFSETQ. The CDR3 spans 16 residues. Losses at the gene ends were 5 bases for V and 5 bases for J; bases not matched to a gene: 13. The CDR3 region is CASRPLQGAGGTEAFF. The CDR3 region has the DNA TGCGCCAGCAGACCGTTACAGGGGGCAGGCGGAACTGAAGCTTTCTTT.

The chain is built from TRBV28 and TRBJ2-7; D is ambiguous. Germline CDR1 and CDR2: MDHEN and SYDVKM. The CDR3 has 12 residues. The germline V and J ends were trimmed by 5 bases and 7 bases, with 12 bases remaining between them. CDR3 sequence (DNA): TGTGCCAGCAGTAGCTCCTCCTGGGAGCAGTACTTC. Translating it yields CASSSSSWEQYF.

The chain combines TRBV7-6 with TRBJ2-7; 10 bases match TRBD1. The V segment lost 5 bases and the J segment 6 bases; nucleotides outside the gene matches: 10. Germline values: CDR1 SGHVS, CDR2 FNYEAQ. There are 15 residues in the CDR3. The CDR3 reads CASSPRDRGLSEQYF. CDR3 in DNA: TGTGCCAGCAGCCCCCGGGACAGGGGCCTCAGCGAGCAGTACTTC. Variable domain in full (rest from reference TRBV7-6 and TRBJ2-7): GAGVSQSPRYKVTKRGQDVALRCDPISGHVSLYWYRQALGQGPEFLTYFNYEAQQDKSGLPNDRFSAERPEGSISTLTIQRTEQRDSAMYRCASSPRDRGLSEQYFGPGTRLTVT.

J is TRBJ2-5 and V is TRBV30; 8 bases line up with TRBD2. The CDR3 has 13 amino acids. CDR1 GTSNPN and CDR2 SVGIG come from the germline V gene (reference sequence). The V segment lost 2 bases and the J segment 5 bases; nucleotides outside the gene matches: 4. In nucleotides, the CDR3 is TGTGCCTGGAGTAGCGGGAGAGGGGAGACCCAGTACTTC. Amino acid sequence: CAWSSGRGETQYF. Looking up the rest from reference TRBV30 and TRBJ2-5 gives the full variable domain: SQTIHQWPATLVQPVGSPLSLECTVEGTSNPNLYWYRQAAGRGLQLLFYSVGIGQISSEVPQNLSASRPQDRQFILSSKKLLLSDSGFYLCAWSSGRGETQYFGPGTRLLVL.

For the CDR3, the DNA is TGTGCCAGTAGACCCTCCATAGCGGGAGTAGGCAATGAGCAGTTCTTC. Residues: CASRPSIAGVGNEQFF. This chain joins TRBV19 and TRBJ2-1; 9 bases map to TRBD2. The CDR3 has 16 residues. The trim removed 6 bases at V and 6 bases at J, leaving 12 bases unmatched. CDR1 is LNHDA, CDR2 SQIVND, per germline (reference sequence).

The V and J genes are TRBV6-5 and TRBJ2-5, with TRBD1 matching 7 bases. The J call is in doubt because the DNA end fits TRBJ2-7 better. This CDR3 has 14 amino acids. Germline values: CDR1 MNHEY, CDR2 SVGAGI. The CDR3 is CASSYGDSSYEQYF. The CDR3 DNA reads TGTGCCAGCAGTTACGGGGACAGTTCCTACGAGCAGTACTTC.

This CDR3 is CASSQYSFGNSPLHF. The CDR3 DNA reads TGTGCCAGTAGTCAATATAGTTTTGGTAATTCACCCCTCCACTTT. The rearrangement links TRBV19 to TRBJ1-6, with D hard to call. Germline V CDR1 and CDR2: LNHDA, SQIVND (reference sequence). Deletions cut 5 bases from V and 6 bases from J, with 14 bases between. This CDR3 spans 15 amino acids.

CDR3 sequence reads: CASSLDRVLKTQYF. CDR3 DNA sequence: TGTGCCAGCAGTTTAGACAGGGTCCTTAAGACCCAGTACTTC. The rearrangement uses TRBV28 and TRBJ2-5; 7 bases fit TRBD1. Germline values: CDR1 MDHEN, CDR2 SYDVKM. The CDR3 consists of 14 residues. V shed 2 bases and J 6 bases; nucleotides not matched to a gene: 6.